These 16 T cell receptor beta chains were all obtained from the same sample, sequenced in a study of blood T cell repertoires in COVID-19. Profiled with immunoSEQ multiplex PCR; TCRdb holds only in-frame clones, not every one. The sample holds fewer than 300,000 clones, 88% seen once. The sequenced sample consisted of peripheral blood. All receptors derive from a woman in her thirties or forties who had recovered from COVID-19.

The chain has TRBV5-5 and TRBJ2-3; 10 nucleotides align to TRBD2. Germline-derived CDR1 and CDR2 are SGHKS and YYEKEE (reference sequence). The CDR3 contains 14 residues. The V gene end was trimmed by 0 bases and the J gene end by 11 bases; junction bases not matched to a gene: 6. CDR3 residues: CASSLGLAGVEQYF. CDR3 nucleotides: TGTGCCAGCAGCTTGGGGCTAGCGGGAGTGGAGCAGTATTTT.

The V gene is TRBV9, the J gene TRBJ2-1; D gene ambiguous. Deletions cut 0 bases from V and 3 bases from J, with 10 bases between. Germline assignment: CDR1 SGDLS and CDR2 YYNGEE. The CDR3 length is 15 residues. The CDR3: CASSVVPTGYNEQFF. The CDR3 nucleotides are TGTGCCAGCAGCGTAGTTCCGACGGGCTACAATGAGCAGTTCTTC.

The chain combines TRBV20-1 with TRBJ2-7; 13 nucleotides line up with TRBD2. V trimming: 4 bases; J trimming: 6 bases; junction bases outside the gene matches: 6. Per germline, CDR1 DFQATT and CDR2 SNEGSKA (reference sequence). The CDR3 is 14 residues long. As DNA, the CDR3 is TGCAGTGCTACTGAACTAGCGGGAGGGGGCGAGCAGTACTTC. Protein product: CSATELAGGGEQYF.

In its sample, this clone was seen a few times. V is TRBV18 and J is TRBJ1-5; maybe TRBD1 (6 bases). The CDR3 runs 15 residues. Germline V CDR1 and CDR2: KGHSH, LQKENI. With 2 bases removed from V and 3 bases from J, the gap between germline ends came to 11 bases. The CDR3 bases are TGTGCCAGCTCACCAACGGACAGCCACAATCAGCCCCAGCATTTT. This gives the protein CASSPTDSHNQPQHF.

J is TRBJ1-1 and V is TRBV3-1 (or the pseudogene TRBV3-2), with D possibly TRBD1 on 6 matching bases. The CDR3 sequence is 15 residues long. The V gene lost 4 bases and the J gene lost 8 bases, with 20 bases spanning the gap. Germline values: CDR1 LGHDT, CDR2 YNNKEL (reference sequence). The CDR3 loop is CASSPTGLGDPEAFF. CDR3 coding DNA: TGTGCCAGCAGCCCAACAGGGCTCGGGGACCCAGAAGCTTTCTTT.

The CDR3: CATSRGGPTGELFF. CDR3 sequence (DNA): TGTGCCACCAGCAGAGGCGGGCCCACCGGGGAGCTGTTTTTT. The rearrangement uses TRBV15 and TRBJ2-2; a weak D match, TRBD2 (5 bases). The V end was cut by 1 base, the J end by 4 bases, with 7 bases between. In germline, CDR1 is LNHNV, CDR2 YYDKDF (reference sequence). The CDR3 runs 14 residues.

This chain uses TRBV5-5 with TRBJ2-7; D perhaps matches TRBD1 (5 bases). Trimming pared 0 bases from V and 0 bases from J, leaving 13 bases between. Germline lookup yields CDR1 SGHKS and CDR2 YYEKEE (reference sequence). The CDR3 length is 16 residues. DNA of the CDR3: TGTGCCAGCAGCTTGGTTCTACAGGTGAACTCCTACGAGCAGTACTTC. This gives the protein CASSLVLQVNSYEQYF.

A few counts support this clone. V usage is TRBV19 and J usage is TRBJ1-3; 7 nucleotides line up with TRBD1. In germline, CDR1 is LNHDA, CDR2 SQIVND (reference sequence). With 4 bases clipped from V and 3 bases from J, the junction kept 9 bases outside the gene matches. This CDR3 has 16 amino acids. In DNA, the CDR3 is TGTGCCAGTAGTACCACCCACACAGGGGTTGGAAACACCATATATTTT. Protein: CASSTTHTGVGNTIYF. The whole variable domain, remainder taken from reference TRBV19 and TRBJ1-3, is DGGITQSPKYLFRKEGQNVTLSCEQNLNHDAMYWYRQDPGQGLRLIYYSQIVNDFQKGDIAEGYSVSREKKESFPLTVTSAQKNPTAFYLCASSTTHTGVGNTIYFGEGSWLTVV.

This chain connects TRBV6-6 to TRBJ1-1; D perhaps matches TRBD1 (5 bases). The V end was cut by 6 bases, the J end by 2 bases, with 10 bases between. CDR1 and CDR2 (germline): MNHNY, SVGAGI (reference sequence). The CDR3 is 13 amino acids. The CDR3 is CASSRQKNTEAFF. CDR3 nucleotides: TGTGCCAGCAGCAGACAGAAAAACACTGAAGCTTTCTTT.

The sample holds one count of this clone. The chain combines TRBV7-8 with TRBJ1-5; D is uncertain. Trimming left V 5 bases short and J 0 bases short, with 5 bases between. The CDR3 runs to 13 residues. CDR1 and CDR2 from the germline V gene are SGHVS and FQNEAQ. The DNA for the CDR3 is TGTGCCAGCAGCCCTTATAGCAATCAGCCCCAGCATTTT. It specifies CASSPYSNQPQHF.

On this clone itself: Other DNA sequences in the sample encode the same CDR3. The chain joins TRBV18 to TRBJ2-3, with D maybe TRBD2 (6 bases). This CDR3 spans 14 amino acids. Trimming stripped 3 bases from V and 1 base from J, with 8 bases between. The germline V gene encodes CDR1 KGHSH and CDR2 LQKENI. The CDR3, as DNA: TGTGCCAGCTCACCCGGCGGGGGCACAGATACGCAGTATTTT. This codes for CASSPGGGTDTQYF.

The chain combines TRBV5-4 with TRBJ1-2; 8 nucleotides align to TRBD1. CDR3 length equals 19 residues. Germline CDR1 SGHNT, CDR2 YYREEE (reference sequence). The junction had 20 bases not matched to a gene; V was cut back by 4 bases and J by 3 bases. The CDR3 spells CASSRHDRGVVRGDYGYTF. The CDR3 DNA reads as TGTGCCAGCAGCCGACACGACAGGGGAGTTGTGAGGGGAGACTATGGCTACACCTTC.

The genes are TRBV10-2 and TRBJ1-4; 8 positions match TRBD1. With V trimmed by 6 bases and J by 5 bases, 8 bases remained unmatched. Germline lookup yields CDR1 WSHSY and CDR2 SAAADI. CDR3 length equals 15 residues. The CDR3 protein is CASSQQGGRNEKLFF. CDR3 bases: TGCGCCAGCAGCCAACAGGGGGGCCGGAATGAAAAACTGTTTTTT.

The J gene is TRBJ2-5, the V gene TRBV5-4, with 7 bases aligning to TRBD1. Germline V gene lookup returns CDR1 SGHNT and CDR2 YYREEE (reference sequence). This CDR3 has 16 amino acids. J was trimmed by 2 bases and V by 4 bases; bases with no gene match: 11. CDR3 sequence (DNA): TGTGCCAGCAGCACCGGGCCAGGGGGAGAACAAGAGACCCAGTACTTC. Its translation is CASSTGPGGEQETQYF.

The rearrangement links TRBV30 to TRBJ1-5; TRBD1 matches at 8 bases. The length of the CDR3 is 15 residues. The V and J ends lost 3 bases and 0 bases, in that order; junction bases with no gene match: 4. Germline V gives CDR1 GTSNPN, CDR2 SVGIG (reference sequence). The CDR3 sequence is CAWRIQGASNQPQHF. Here the CDR3 DNA reads TGTGCCTGGAGGATCCAGGGGGCTAGCAATCAGCCCCAGCATTTT.

J is TRBJ2-3 and V is TRBV7-2; 8 bases map to TRBD1. The CDR3 length is 17 residues. The V segment lost 0 bases and the J segment 4 bases; nucleotides outside the gene matches: 9. CDR1 and CDR2 from the germline V gene are SGHTA and FQGNSA. The CDR3 protein is CASSLAGTGRGSDTQYF. In DNA, the CDR3 is TGTGCCAGCAGCTTAGCGGGGACAGGACGAGGGTCAGATACGCAGTATTTT.